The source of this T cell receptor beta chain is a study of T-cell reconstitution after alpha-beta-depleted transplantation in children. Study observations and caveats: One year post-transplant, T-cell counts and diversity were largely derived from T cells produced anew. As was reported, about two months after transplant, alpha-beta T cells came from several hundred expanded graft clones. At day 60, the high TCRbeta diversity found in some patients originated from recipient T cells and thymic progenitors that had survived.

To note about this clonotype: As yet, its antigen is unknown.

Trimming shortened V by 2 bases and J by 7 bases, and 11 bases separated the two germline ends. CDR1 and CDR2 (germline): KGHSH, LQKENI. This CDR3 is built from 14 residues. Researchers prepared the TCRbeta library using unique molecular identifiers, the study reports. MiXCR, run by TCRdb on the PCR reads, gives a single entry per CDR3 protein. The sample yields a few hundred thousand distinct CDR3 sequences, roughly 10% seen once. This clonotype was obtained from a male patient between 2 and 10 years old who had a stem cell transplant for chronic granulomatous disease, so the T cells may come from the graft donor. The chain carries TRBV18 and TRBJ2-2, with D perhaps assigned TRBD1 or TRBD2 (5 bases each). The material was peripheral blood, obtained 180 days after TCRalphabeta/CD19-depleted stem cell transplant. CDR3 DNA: TGTGCCAGCTCACCAACGGGACCTGGCGGGGAGCTGTTTTTT. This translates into CASSPTGPGGELFF.